This entry lists 20 T cell receptor beta chains sequenced from one sample in a study of identical twins (dated by TCRdb to 2016 to 2018). The protocol used for the library was 5' RACE. This sample was sequenced with an Illumina HiSeq 2000. TCRdb applied fastp at Q25 and MiXCR to the public reads, then kept only in-frame beta chains. CDR3 protein sequences are deduplicated, and each keeps its most common genes and DNA. This sample has more than 650,000 distinct CDR3 sequences in its table, and around 5.7% of those were observed once. The ten most abundant clones make up 1.5% to 2% of the sample. The sequencing input was naive T cells sorted from blood. The sample's cell subset or site label, decoded: cells isolated with a human naive T-cell isolation kit. These receptors were obtained from a man aged 18-30 years in good health.

The genes are TRBV7-9 and TRBJ1-2; D possibly corresponds to TRBD1 (5 bases). In germline, CDR1 is SEHNR, CDR2 FQNEAQ (reference sequence). The V and J ends lost 11 bases and 6 bases respectively, with 16 bases between them. The CDR3 totals 12 residues. The CDR3, as DNA: TGTGCCGTATCCCGGGACGGAGATGGCTACACCTTC. Protein sequence: CAVSRDGDGYTF.

This clonotype was counted many times. V gene TRBV24-1 combines with J gene TRBJ1-1; possibly TRBD1 for D (5 bases). CDR1 and CDR2 (germline): KGHDR, SFDVKD. V was trimmed by 8 bases and J by 4 bases, leaving 10 bases between them. This CDR3 has 12 amino acids. CDR3 in DNA: TGTGCCACCATGTCGGGGGGCACTGAAGCTTTCTTT. This encodes CATMSGGTEAFF.

This clonotype showed up many times. The V call is TRBV12-3 or TRBV12-4, the J call TRBJ2-6; no reliable D call. V lost 5 bases, J lost 1 base, and 12 bases lay in between. This CDR3 region has 16 residues. This CDR3 is CASSAVERSGANVLTF. CDR3 DNA: TGTGCCAGCAGTGCCGTGGAGCGTTCTGGGGCCAACGTCCTGACTTTC.

This clonotype was seen at least ten times. This chain connects TRBV10-3 to TRBJ2-5; 7 bases fit TRBD1. Unmatched junction bases numbered 8, after V lost 8 bases and J lost 2 bases. Germline V gene lookup returns CDR1 ENHRY and CDR2 SYGVKD. The CDR3 is 14 amino acids. CDR3 sequence reads: CAIGNRGFQETQYF. CDR3 sequence (DNA): TGTGCCATCGGGAACAGGGGCTTTCAAGAGACCCAGTACTTC.

This sequence joins TRBV12-3 or TRBV12-4 and TRBJ1-3; D remains ambiguous. This CDR3 spans 16 amino acids. V gave up 0 bases and J gave up 3 bases, with 12 bases separating them. CDR3 sequence reads: CASSLAGRGFGNTIYF. The CDR3 nucleotides read TGTGCCAGCAGTTTAGCAGGGAGAGGCTTTGGAAACACCATATATTTT.

This clonotype came up once. V is TRBV5-6 and J is TRBJ2-5; weak D call: TRBD1 (6 bases). This CDR3 has 13 residues. Trimming shortened V by 1 base and J by 3 bases, and 7 bases separated the two germline ends. Per germline, CDR1 SGHDT and CDR2 YYEEEE. CDR3 sequence reads: CASSLKGEETQYF. The CDR3 DNA reads TGTGCCAGCAGCTTGAAGGGGGAAGAGACCCAGTACTTC.

This clonotype was recorded at least ten times. The chain uses TRBV6-5 and TRBJ2-4; tentative D call: TRBD2 (6 bases). V was pared by 1 base and J by 3 bases, with 13 bases between. The CDR3 runs 16 residues. Germline V CDR1 and CDR2: MNHEY, SVGAGI. For the CDR3, the DNA is TGTGCCAGCAGTTACTTTGCAGGGAGGAACAAAAACATTCAGTACTTC. The encoded protein is CASSYFAGRNKNIQYF.

This clonotype has just a few counts. The chain is built from TRBV7-8 and TRBJ2-1, with 7 positions matching TRBD2. The CDR3 consists of 18 residues. In germline, CDR1 is SGHVS, CDR2 FQNEAQ. Unmatched junction bases numbered 16, after V lost 2 bases and J lost 6 bases. For the CDR3, the DNA is TGTGCCAGCAGCTTAAGGATCGCCGTGGCGGGAGTTGGCAATGAGCAGTTCTTC. It specifies CASSLRIAVAGVGNEQFF.

The table lists this clonotype with many counts. V is TRBV12-3 or TRBV12-4 and J is TRBJ2-1; D is perhaps TRBD2 (5 bases). This CDR3 comprises 14 residues. The V and J ends lost 6 bases and 0 bases respectively, with 9 bases between them. This CDR3 reads CASSEGSSYNEQFF. The CDR3 nucleotides are TGTGCCAGCAGCGAAGGGAGCTCCTACAATGAGCAGTTCTTC.

The chain couples TRBV20-1 to TRBJ2-7, with D possibly matching TRBD2 (7 bases). The V and J ends lost 0 bases and 6 bases respectively, with 9 bases between them. This CDR3 has 12 residues. In germline, CDR1 is DFQATT, CDR2 SNEGSKA (reference sequence). The CDR3 DNA is TGCAGTGCTAGAGAGGGGGGGCTCGAGCAGTACTTC. Translation gives CSAREGGLEQYF.

Ten or more counts support this clonotype. This chain connects TRBV29-1 to TRBJ2-7, with 7 bases matching TRBD1. J was trimmed by 7 bases and V by 6 bases; bases with no gene match: 15. Germline values: CDR1 SQVTM, CDR2 ANQGSEA. This CDR3 has 14 amino acids. The CDR3: CSVGADRGLWEQYF. The DNA of the CDR3 is TGCAGCGTGGGCGCGGATAGGGGGCTTTGGGAGCAGTACTTC.

The CDR3 sequence: CASRQVTSTDTQYF. For the CDR3, the DNA is TGTGCCAGCAGGCAAGTCACTAGCACAGATACGCAGTATTTT. V is TRBV27 and J is TRBJ2-3; the D is unclear. CDR1 is MNHEY, CDR2 SMNVEV, per germline (reference sequence). The CDR3 length is 14 residues. V lost 6 bases, J lost 0 bases, and 10 bases lay in between.

This clonotype was seen only a few times. J is TRBJ1-1 and V is TRBV7-6; no clear D gene. The V end was cut by 0 bases, the J end by 2 bases, with 13 bases between. Germline CDR1 SGHVS, CDR2 FNYEAQ. The CDR3 consists of 16 residues. The DNA for the CDR3 is TGTGCCAGCAGCTTAGCGGAAGCCTTCACTAACACTGAAGCTTTCTTT. Amino acids: CASSLAEAFTNTEAFF.

In this sample, this clonotype turned up many times. The V and J genes are TRBV10-3 and TRBJ2-1; TRBD1 is a possible D gene (6 bases). This CDR3 has 16 residues. Between the trimmed V and J ends, which lost 3 bases and 7 bases, there was a span of 19 bases. CDR1 and CDR2 (germline): ENHRY, SYGVKD. CDR3 DNA sequence: TGTGCCATCAGTGAAGGCAACAGGGAAGGTCAAAATGAGCAGTTCTTC. This gives the protein CAISEGNREGQNEQFF.

This clonotype was seen many times. The J gene is TRBJ1-1, the V gene TRBV7-2; D remains ambiguous. Germline lookup yields CDR1 SGHTA and CDR2 FQGNSA. Trimming cost V 4 bases and J 1 base, with 10 bases left between them. This CDR3 contains 14 residues. CDR3 in DNA: TGTGCCAGCAGCTCAAGGGCAGAGAACACTGAAGCTTTCTTT. Protein: CASSSRAENTEAFF.

The chain has TRBV12-3 or TRBV12-4 and TRBJ2-3; maybe TRBD2 (5 bases). Trimming shortened V by 6 bases and J by 0 bases, and 19 bases separated the two germline ends. CDR3 length: 17 amino acids. CDR3 loop: CASRRGLTDSSTDTQYF. CDR3 nucleotide sequence: TGTGCCAGCAGACGAGGGCTCACGGACTCTAGCACAGATACGCAGTATTTT.

There are a few counts of this clonotype. The chain joins TRBV6-2 or TRBV6-3 to TRBJ2-1; TRBD2 is a possible D gene (6 bases). The length of the CDR3 is 14 residues. The V and J ends lost 6 bases and 5 bases respectively, with 14 bases between them. Germline CDR1 reads MNHEY; CDR2 reads SVGEGT. The CDR3 nucleotides read TGTGCCAGCAGCCAGGTAGCGGTGAACAATGAGCAGTTCTTC. Protein: CASSQVAVNNEQFF.

The chain links TRBV6-5 to TRBJ1-3; D gene uncertain. CDR1 MNHEY and CDR2 SVGAGI come from the germline V gene. The CDR3 covers 16 residues. Trimming removed 3 bases at V and 2 bases at J, with 14 bases between. CDR3 coding DNA: TGTGCCAGCAGTTATTCGGCAGTGGGAGCTGGAAACACCATATATTTT. It encodes CASSYSAVGAGNTIYF.

This clonotype showed up many times. The chain links TRBV9 to TRBJ2-1; either TRBD1 or TRBD2 may supply D (5 bases each). V shed 4 bases and J shed 8 bases, with 19 bases lying between them. Germline V CDR1 and CDR2: SGDLS, YYNGEE. The length of the CDR3 is 15 residues. In DNA, the CDR3 is TGTGCCAGCAGCTCAAGGGACGGGGCGTTGGATGAGCAGTTCTTC. The encoded protein is CASSSRDGALDEQFF.

This clonotype was observed many times. V and J are TRBV7-2 and TRBJ2-1, with 13 bases identical to TRBD2. This CDR3 spans 14 amino acids. With 1 base clipped from V and 13 bases from J, the junction kept 4 bases outside the gene matches. CDR1 is SGHTA and CDR2 is FQGNSA in the germline V gene. CDR3 loop: CASSLGLAGGSQFF. The CDR3 bases are TGTGCCAGCAGCTTAGGACTAGCGGGAGGTTCTCAGTTCTTC.